Below are 9 T cell receptor beta chains sequenced from a single sample in a study of cytomegalovirus exposure and HLA in healthy donors. Researchers ran the PCR with 60 Vbeta and 13 Jbeta primers. Method: immunoSEQ multiplex PCR; TCRdb's copy keeps in-frame clones and lacks some. The data hold roughly 190,000 clones, with about 12% observed a single time. Specimen: PBMCs. The receptors come from a man between 50 and 59 years old in good health and CMV-seropositive.

The table lists this clone with a few counts. The chain is built from TRBV19 and TRBJ1-2; D is unclear. Germline CDR1 reads LNHDA; CDR2 reads SQIVND (reference sequence). V was trimmed by 5 bases and J by 5 bases, leaving 15 bases between them. The CDR3 has 14 residues. DNA for the CDR3: TGTGCCAGTAGTGGCGGGATAAGGGCTTATGGCTACACCTTC. It translates to CASSGGIRAYGYTF.

This clone was seen more than once but under ten times. The DNA for the CDR3 is TGTGCCAGCAGCGAGCGCCTGAGCCGGGACTACCTGTTCTTC. Translation gives CASSERLSRDYLFF. V is TRBV9 and J is TRBJ2-1; 7 bases fit TRBD2. Germline-derived CDR1 and CDR2 are SGDLS and YYNGEE. After removal of 3 bases from V and 15 bases from J, the junction contained 15 bases not matched to a gene. The CDR3 is made up of 14 amino acids.

This clone was counted between two and nine times. The CDR3 DNA reads TGTGCCAGCAGCCCGGACAGGGGTCACACCGGGGAGCTGTTTTTT. As protein: CASSPDRGHTGELFF. The chain employs TRBV25-1 and TRBJ2-2, with TRBD1 identical over 9 bases. This CDR3 region has 15 residues. The J segment lost 3 bases and the V segment lost 6 bases, leaving 5 bases of the junction unmatched. Germline CDR1 is MGHDK and CDR2 is SYGVNS.

The chain has TRBV19 and TRBJ2-2, with TRBD1 matching 9 bases. Unmatched junction bases numbered 4, after V lost 4 bases and J lost 4 bases. This CDR3 has 15 amino acids. CDR1 is LNHDA and CDR2 is SQIVND in the germline V gene (reference sequence). The CDR3 sequence is CASSRTGAGTGELFF. Here the CDR3 DNA reads TGTGCCAGTAGTAGGACAGGGGCGGGCACCGGGGAGCTGTTTTTT. The full variable domain, rest sourced from reference TRBV19 and TRBJ2-2, is DGGITQSPKYLFRKEGQNVTLSCEQNLNHDAMYWYRQDPGQGLRLIYYSQIVNDFQKGDIAEGYSVSREKKESFPLTVTSAQKNPTAFYLCASSRTGAGTGELFFGEGSRLTVL.

J is TRBJ1-1 and V is TRBV25-1, with TRBD1 matching over 7 bases. The ends lost 0 bases at V and 6 bases at J; junction bases unmatched: 7. CDR1 is MGHDK and CDR2 is SYGVNS in the germline V gene. CDR3 length: 15 amino acids. The CDR3 region has the DNA TGTGCCAGCAGTGAATACTTAAGGGGGCGGTCTGAAGCTTTCTTT. Translation: CASSEYLRGRSEAFF.

This clone was recorded a few times. V and J are TRBV5-1 and TRBJ1-2; D remains unclear. The CDR3 totals 12 residues. Germline CDR1 reads SGHRS; CDR2 reads YFSETQ. V lost 4 bases, J lost 6 bases, and 10 bases lay in between. The CDR3 region has the DNA TGCGCCAGCAGCATGGACTATGATGGCTACACCTTC. Its protein is CASSMDYDGYTF.

There are a few counts of this clone. The chain recombines TRBV7-9 with TRBJ2-5; a weak D match, TRBD1 (6 bases). CDR1 is SEHNR, CDR2 FQNEAQ, per germline (reference sequence). The CDR3 length is 14 residues. V lost 8 bases and J 1 base, leaving 14 bases between the germline ends. CDR3 bases: TGTGCCAGCCAAGAAGGGGGATTCCAAGAGACCCAGTACTTC. It translates to CASQEGGFQETQYF.

CDR3 region: CASSLVSGTEQYV. The CDR3 region has the DNA TGTGCCAGCAGCTTAGTAAGCGGGACCGAGCAGTACGTC. This rearrangement joins TRBV7-8 to TRBJ2-7, with TRBD2 identical over 7 bases. The germline gives CDR1 SGHVS, CDR2 FQNEAQ. V shed 1 base, J shed 6 bases, and the junction held 3 bases outside the gene matches. CDR3 size: 13 residues.

This clone was counted only a few times. The CDR3 loop reads CASSVTGQDPLGAFF. The CDR3 coding sequence is TGTGCCAGCAGCGTAACAGGACAGGACCCACTGGGAGCTTTCTTT. The chain combines TRBV9 with TRBJ1-1; 7 bases agree with TRBD1. This CDR3 is 15 amino acids long. Trimming removed 1 base from V and 10 bases from J; junction bases left unmatched: 13. Germline V gene sequence: CDR1 SGDLS, CDR2 YYNGEE.